The source of this T cell receptor (beta chain) is a study of blood T cells in healthy people across ages. Study-level points and caveats: Older individuals had lower TCR beta diversity per million T cells (the decline was roughly linear). Estimates drawn from one million T cells were deemed to understate diversity.

Primers used in a second PCR of about 7 to 12 cycles were a sample-barcoded 5' primer and a J-beta primer mix. Each cDNA was tagged by a template-switch adaptor containing 12 random nucleotides. TCRdb reprocessed the 5' RACE reads via MiXCR and lists one record per CDR3 protein. The profile shows approximately 800,000 distinct CDR3 sequences, roughly 25% of them singletons. A remark on this clonotype: Its antigen remains unidentified. The junction differs from germline at one of its ends, possibly a read error.

The same sample was also used in a study of T cells of mothers and their children. According to that study: There were over 10 million TCR beta CDR3 reads from each mother and about 3 million from each child.

The clonotype comes from a boy aged 5-17 years in good health. The material sequenced was blood.

In DNA, the CDR3 is TGTGCCACCAGCGATTTCCCAAGTTTTTCTGGGACCAACGTCCTGACTTTC. This encodes CATSDFPSFSGTNVLTF. V is TRBV15 and J is TRBJ2-6; D is unresolved. The CDR3 is made up of 17 amino acids. Germline V gives CDR1 LNHNV, CDR2 YYDKDF (reference sequence). Full variable domain (rest looked up from reference TRBV15 and TRBJ2-6): DAMVIQNPRYQVTQFGKPVTLSCSQTLNHNVMYWYQQKSSQAPKLLFHYYDKDFNNEADTPDNFQSRRPNTSFCFLDIRSPGLGDTAMYLCATSDFPSFSGTNVLTFGAGSRLTVL.